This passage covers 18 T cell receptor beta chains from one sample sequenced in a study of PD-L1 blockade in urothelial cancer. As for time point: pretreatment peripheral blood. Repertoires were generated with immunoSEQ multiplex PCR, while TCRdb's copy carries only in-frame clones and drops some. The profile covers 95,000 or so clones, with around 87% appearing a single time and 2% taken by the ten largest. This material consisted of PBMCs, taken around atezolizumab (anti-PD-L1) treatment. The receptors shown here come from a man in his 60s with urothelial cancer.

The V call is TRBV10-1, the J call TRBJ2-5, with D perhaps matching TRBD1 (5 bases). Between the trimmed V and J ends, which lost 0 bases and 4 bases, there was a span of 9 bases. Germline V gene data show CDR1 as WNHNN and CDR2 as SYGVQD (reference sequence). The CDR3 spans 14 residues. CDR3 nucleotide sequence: TGCGCCAGCAGTGAGTCCCTGCAGGGAGAGACCCAGTACTTC. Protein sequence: CASSESLQGETQYF.

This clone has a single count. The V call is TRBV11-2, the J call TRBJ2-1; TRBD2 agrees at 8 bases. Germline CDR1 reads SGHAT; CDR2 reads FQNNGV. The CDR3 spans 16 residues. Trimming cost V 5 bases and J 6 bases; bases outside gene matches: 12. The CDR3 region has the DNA TGTGCCAGCAGCCCAACCTTCGCGGGAGGAGGCAATGAGCAGTTCTTC. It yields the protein CASSPTFAGGGNEQFF.

The CDR3 DNA is TGTGCCAGCAGCTTAAAGCAGGGGACTTCACCCCTCCACTTT. This translates into CASSLKQGTSPLHF. The chain employs TRBV7-8 and TRBJ1-6, with D perhaps TRBD1 (6 bases). This CDR3 region has 14 residues. Germline values: CDR1 SGHVS, CDR2 FQNEAQ. Trimming removed 2 bases from V and 9 bases from J, with 11 bases in between.

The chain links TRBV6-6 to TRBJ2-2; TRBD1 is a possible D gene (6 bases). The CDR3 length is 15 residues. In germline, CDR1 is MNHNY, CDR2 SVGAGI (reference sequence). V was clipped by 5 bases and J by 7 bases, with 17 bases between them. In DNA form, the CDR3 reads TGTGCCAGCAGTCCCCGAACAGGGAAGGACGGGGAGCTGTTTTTT. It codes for CASSPRTGKDGELFF.

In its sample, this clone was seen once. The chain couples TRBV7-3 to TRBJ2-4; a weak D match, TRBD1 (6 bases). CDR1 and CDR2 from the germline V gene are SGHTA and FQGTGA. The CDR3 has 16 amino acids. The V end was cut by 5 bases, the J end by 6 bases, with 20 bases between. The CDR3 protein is CASSLAGRGGSNIQYF. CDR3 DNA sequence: TGTGCCAGCAGCCTGGCGGGCAGGGGCGGATCAAACATTCAGTACTTC.

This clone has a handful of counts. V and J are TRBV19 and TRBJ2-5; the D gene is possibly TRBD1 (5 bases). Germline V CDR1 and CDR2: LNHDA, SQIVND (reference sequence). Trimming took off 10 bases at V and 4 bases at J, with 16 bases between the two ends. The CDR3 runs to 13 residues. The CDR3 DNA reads TGTGCCACCCGGCTAGGGGTTGGAGAGACCCAGTACTTC. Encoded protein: CATRLGVGETQYF.

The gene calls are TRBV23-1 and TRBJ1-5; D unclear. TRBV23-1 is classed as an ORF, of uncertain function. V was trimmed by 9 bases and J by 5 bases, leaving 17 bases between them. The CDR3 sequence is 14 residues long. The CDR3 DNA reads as TGCGCCAGGGGCCCCTGCGCAATTTATCAGCCCCAGCATTTT. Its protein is CARGPCAIYQPQHF.

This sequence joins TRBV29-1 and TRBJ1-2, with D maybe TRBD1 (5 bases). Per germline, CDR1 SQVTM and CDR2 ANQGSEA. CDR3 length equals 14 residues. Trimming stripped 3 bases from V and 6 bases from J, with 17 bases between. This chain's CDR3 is CSVEVAGYSHGYTF. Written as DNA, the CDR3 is TGCAGCGTTGAGGTAGCAGGGTATAGCCATGGCTACACCTTC.

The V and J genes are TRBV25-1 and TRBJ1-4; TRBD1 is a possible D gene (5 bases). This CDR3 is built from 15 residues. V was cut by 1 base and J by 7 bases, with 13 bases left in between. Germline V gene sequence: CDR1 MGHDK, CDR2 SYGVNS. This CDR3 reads CASSEFGGSGEKLFF. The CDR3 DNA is TGTGCCAGCAGTGAATTCGGGGGGTCCGGTGAAAAACTGTTTTTT.

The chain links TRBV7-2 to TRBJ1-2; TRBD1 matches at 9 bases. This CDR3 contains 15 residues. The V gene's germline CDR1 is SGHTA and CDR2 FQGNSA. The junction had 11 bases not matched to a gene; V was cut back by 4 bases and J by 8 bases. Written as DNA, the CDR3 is TGTGCCAGCAGCTCAAGACAGGGGGATCGACGGGGCTACACCTTC. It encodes CASSSRQGDRRGYTF.

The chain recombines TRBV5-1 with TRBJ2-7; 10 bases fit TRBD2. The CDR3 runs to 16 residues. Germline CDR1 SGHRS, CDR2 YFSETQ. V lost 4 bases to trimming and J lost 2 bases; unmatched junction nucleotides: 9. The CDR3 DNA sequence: TGCGCCAGCAGCCCGCCGGGACTAGCGTCGACCTACGAGCAGTACTTC. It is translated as CASSPPGLASTYEQYF.

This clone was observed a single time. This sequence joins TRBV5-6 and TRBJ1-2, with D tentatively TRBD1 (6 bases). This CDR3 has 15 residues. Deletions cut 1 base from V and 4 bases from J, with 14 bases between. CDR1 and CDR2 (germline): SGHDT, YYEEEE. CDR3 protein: CASSLTRGGAYGYTF. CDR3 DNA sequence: TGTGCCAGCAGCTTGACGAGAGGGGGTGCCTATGGCTACACCTTC.

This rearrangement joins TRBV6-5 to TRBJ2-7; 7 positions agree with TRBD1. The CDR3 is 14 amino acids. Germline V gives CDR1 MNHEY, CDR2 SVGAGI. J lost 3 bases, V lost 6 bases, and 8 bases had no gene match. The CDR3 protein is CASSSYRDSYEQYF. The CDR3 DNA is TGTGCCAGCAGCTCATATCGGGACAGCTACGAGCAGTACTTC.

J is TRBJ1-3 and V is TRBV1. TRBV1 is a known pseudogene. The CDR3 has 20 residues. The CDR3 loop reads CTSSQKSEAGRPSLGNTIYF. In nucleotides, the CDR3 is TGCACCAGCAGCCAAAAAAGCGAAGCGGGCCGCCCATCGCTCGGAAACACCATATATTTT.

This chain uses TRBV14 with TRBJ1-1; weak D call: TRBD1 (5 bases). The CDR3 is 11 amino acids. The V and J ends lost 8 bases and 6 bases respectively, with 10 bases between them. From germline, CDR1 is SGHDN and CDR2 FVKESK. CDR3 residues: CASGRGAEAFF. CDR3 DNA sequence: TGTGCCAGCGGGCGGGGGGCTGAAGCTTTCTTT.

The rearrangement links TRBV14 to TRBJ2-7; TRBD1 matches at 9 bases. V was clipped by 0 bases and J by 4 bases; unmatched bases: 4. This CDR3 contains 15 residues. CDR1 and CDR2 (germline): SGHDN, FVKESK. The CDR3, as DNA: TGTGCCAGCAGCCAAGAGACAGGGGGGCTTTACGAGCAGTACTTC. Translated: CASSQETGGLYEQYF.

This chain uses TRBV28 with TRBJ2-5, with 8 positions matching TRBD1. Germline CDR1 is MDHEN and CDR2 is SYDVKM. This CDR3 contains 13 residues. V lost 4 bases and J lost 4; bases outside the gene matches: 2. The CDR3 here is CASSSGGRETQYF. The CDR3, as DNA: TGTGCCAGCAGTTCAGGGGGCAGAGAGACCCAGTACTTC.

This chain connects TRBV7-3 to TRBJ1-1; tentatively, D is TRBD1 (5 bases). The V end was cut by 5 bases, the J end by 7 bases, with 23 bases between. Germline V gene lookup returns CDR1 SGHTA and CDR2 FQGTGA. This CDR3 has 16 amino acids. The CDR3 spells CASSPGGQGSAGEAFF. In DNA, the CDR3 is TGTGCCAGCAGCCCGGGGGGTCAAGGGTCCGCGGGTGAAGCTTTCTTT.